Each of the 8 T cell receptor beta chains below was sequenced from the same sample in a study of chemoradiotherapy in HPV16-positive cancers. Some clones are missing from TCRdb's copy, which holds only in-frame ones; the method was immunoSEQ multiplex PCR. The sample holds tens of thousands of clones; roughly 92% are singletons and the top ten take roughly 15%. The sequencing used blood, collected from a patient who underwent chemoradiotherapy. The origin of the receptors is a human donor with HPV-associated anogenital cancer.

This chain links TRBV5-4 with TRBJ2-2; 7 bases map to TRBD1. This CDR3 contains 17 residues. V shed 4 bases and J 2 bases; nucleotides not matched to a gene: 11. Germline-derived CDR1 and CDR2 are SGHNT and YYREEE (reference sequence). The CDR3 reads CASSPRGGTVNTGELFF. The CDR3 DNA follows: TGTGCCAGCAGCCCAAGGGGTGGGACAGTAAACACCGGGGAGCTGTTTTTT.

The CDR3: CASSTHSSRHNEQFF. DNA for the CDR3: TGTGCCAGCAGCACTCACAGTAGCAGGCACAATGAGCAGTTCTTC. The chain recombines TRBV9 with TRBJ2-1; D ambiguous. Looked up from germline, CDR1 is SGDLS and CDR2 is YYNGEE. The CDR3 contains 15 residues. Trimming stripped 4 bases from V and 5 bases from J, with 16 bases between.

This clone came up once. This sequence joins TRBV14 and TRBJ1-2; D is possibly TRBD1 (5 bases). Germline V gives CDR1 SGHDN, CDR2 FVKESK. V gave up 0 bases and J gave up 8 bases, with 10 bases separating them. This CDR3 region has 13 residues. The CDR3 sequence: CASSQESGTGYTF. For the CDR3, the DNA is TGTGCCAGCAGCCAAGAAAGCGGGACCGGCTACACCTTC. The full variable domain, with the rest looked up from reference TRBV14 and TRBJ1-2, is EAGVTQFPSHSVIEKGQTVTLRCDPISGHDNLYWYRRVMGKEIKFLLHFVKESKQDESGMPNNRFLAERTGGTYSTLKVQPAELEDSGVYFCASSQESGTGYTFGSGTRLTVV.

The CDR3 sequence is CSATGHRNTDTQYF. The CDR3, as DNA: TGCAGCGCCACGGGACACCGGAACACAGATACGCAGTATTTT. The V and J genes are TRBV29-1 and TRBJ2-3, with D perhaps matching TRBD1 (6 bases). V lost 7 bases to trimming and J lost 2 bases, with 16 bases between them. CDR1 and CDR2 from the germline V gene are SQVTM and ANQGSEA. CDR3 length: 14 amino acids.

The chain links TRBV14 to TRBJ1-1, with 7 bases lining up with TRBD1. The CDR3 runs to 12 residues. Germline CDR1 SGHDN, CDR2 FVKESK. Trimming cost V 4 bases and J 11 bases; bases outside gene matches: 7. For the CDR3, the DNA is TGTGCCAGCAGCCCGAAACAGGGGACGGCTTTCTTT. This encodes CASSPKQGTAFF.

This rearrangement joins TRBV4-1 to TRBJ2-7; D may be TRBD2 (6 bases). The CDR3 has 15 residues. Trimming removed 1 base at V and 3 bases at J, with 13 bases between. Germline V gives CDR1 MGHRA, CDR2 YSYEKL. The CDR3 region is CASSQVMGGGYEQYF. The CDR3 DNA is TGCGCCAGCAGCCAAGTGATGGGGGGAGGCTACGAGCAGTACTTC.

The genes are TRBV25-1 and TRBJ1-2; D perhaps matches TRBD1 (5 bases). Germline loops: CDR1 MGHDK, CDR2 SYGVNS. The CDR3 is 12 amino acids. Trimming took 7 bases from V and 6 from J, leaving 12 bases between them. This CDR3 is CASMGLSDGYTF. As DNA, the CDR3 is TGTGCCAGCATGGGACTTTCGGATGGCTACACCTTC.

The chain carries TRBV7-2 and TRBJ1-6; D is possibly TRBD1 (6 bases). This CDR3 comprises 15 residues. Germline lookup yields CDR1 SGHTA and CDR2 FQGNSA. Trimming pared 1 base from V and 10 bases from J, leaving 14 bases between. As DNA, the CDR3 is TGTGCCAGCAGCTTAGGGTCGGGGACAAGCTCACCCCTCCACTTT. Encoded protein: CASSLGSGTSSPLHF.